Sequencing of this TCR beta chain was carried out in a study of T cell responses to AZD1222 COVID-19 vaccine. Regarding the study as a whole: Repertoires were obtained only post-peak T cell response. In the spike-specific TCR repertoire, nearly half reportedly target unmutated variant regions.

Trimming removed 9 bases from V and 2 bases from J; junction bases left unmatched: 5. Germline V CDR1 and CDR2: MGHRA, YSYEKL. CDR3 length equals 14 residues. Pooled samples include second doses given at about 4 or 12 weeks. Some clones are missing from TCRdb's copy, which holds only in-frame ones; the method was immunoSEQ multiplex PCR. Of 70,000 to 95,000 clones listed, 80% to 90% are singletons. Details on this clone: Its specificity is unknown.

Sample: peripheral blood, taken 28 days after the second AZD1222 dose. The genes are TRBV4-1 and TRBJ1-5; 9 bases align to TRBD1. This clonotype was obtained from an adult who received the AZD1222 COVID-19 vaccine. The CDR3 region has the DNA TGCGCCAGACTGACAGGGGGAGGCAATCAGCCCCAGCATTTT. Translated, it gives CARLTGGGNQPQHF.